The 27 T cell receptor beta chains below all came from one sample that was sequenced in a study of blood T cell repertoires in COVID-19 (dated by TCRdb to about 2020). Libraries were constructed by the immunoSEQ multiplex PCR assay. TCRdb retrieved this table from immuneACCESS and kept in-frame rearrangements only. Not all clones are present; in checked studies, unresolved V genes account for under half, and no reason is known for the remainder. Recorded for this sample are tens of thousands of clones; roughly 77% of them occurred a single time. 24% of the sample belongs to the ten largest clones. Input material: peripheral blood. All receptors derive from a human donor in a cohort sampled during active COVID-19.

CDR3 in DNA: TGCAGCGTTGATATTGGGACAGGGGCAGATACGCAGTATTTT. This gives the protein CSVDIGTGADTQYF. The chain combines TRBV29-1 with TRBJ2-3, with 10 bases lining up with TRBD1. The CDR3 length is 14 residues. Germline CDR1 and CDR2: SQVTM and ANQGSEA. V shed 3 bases, J shed 4 bases, and the junction held 4 bases outside the gene matches.

This chain joins TRBV3-1 (or the pseudogene TRBV3-2) and TRBJ2-2; the D gene is possibly TRBD1 (6 bases). Germline-derived CDR1 and CDR2 are LGHDT and YNNKEL (reference sequence). This CDR3 region has 15 residues. V shed 4 bases and J shed 0 bases, with 9 bases lying between them. The CDR3 DNA is TGTGCCAGCAGCCGGGGGCACGCGAACACCGGGGAGCTGTTTTTT. It translates to CASSRGHANTGELFF.

The gene calls are TRBV6-1 and TRBJ2-1; 8 bases map to TRBD1. In germline, CDR1 is MNHNS, CDR2 SASEGT. The CDR3 runs to 18 residues. Losses at the gene ends were 0 bases for V and 4 bases for J; bases not matched to a gene: 11. The CDR3 DNA sequence: TGTGCCAGCAGTGAAGCCTTATGGACAGGGACTCGATACAATGAGCAGTTCTTC. Amino acids: CASSEALWTGTRYNEQFF.

The V and J genes are TRBV30 and TRBJ2-1, with 10 bases aligning to TRBD2. V was clipped by 4 bases and J by 3 bases; unmatched bases: 9. The V gene's germline CDR1 is GTSNPN and CDR2 SVGIG (reference sequence). This CDR3 is 16 amino acids long. In DNA, the CDR3 is TGTGCCTGGACTATCTTCGGACTAGCGGACTACAATGAGCAGTTCTTC. This translates into CAWTIFGLADYNEQFF.

The gene calls are TRBV30 and TRBJ1-5, with 10 positions matching TRBD1. The CDR3 sequence is 14 residues long. V lost 3 bases, J lost 5 bases, and 4 bases stayed unmatched. Germline loops: CDR1 GTSNPN, CDR2 SVGIG (reference sequence). CDR3: CAWRDRGSYQPQHF. DNA of the CDR3: TGTGCCTGGAGGGACAGGGGGAGTTATCAGCCCCAGCATTTT.

This clone turned up a few times. The chain joins TRBV7-9 to TRBJ2-1, with 11 bases identical to TRBD1. This CDR3 region has 14 residues. J lost 9 bases, V lost 5 bases, and 6 bases had no gene match. In germline, CDR1 is SEHNR, CDR2 FQNEAQ (reference sequence). DNA of the CDR3: TGTGCCAGCAGCCGGGACAGGGGGACGTTTGAGCAGTTCTTC. Amino acid sequence: CASSRDRGTFEQFF.

This rearrangement joins TRBV7-3 to TRBJ2-5; TRBD1 might be the D (6 bases). CDR3 length: 13 amino acids. Deletions cut 5 bases from V and 5 bases from J, with 12 bases between. The germline V gene encodes CDR1 SGHTA and CDR2 FQGTGA. The CDR3 loop is CASSPGVGETQYF. CDR3 bases: TGTGCCAGCAGCCCAGGGGTTGGGGAGACCCAGTACTTC.

The chain uses TRBV2 and TRBJ2-5; a weak D match, TRBD1 (6 bases). Germline V gene lookup returns CDR1 SNHLY and CDR2 FYNNEI. The CDR3 consists of 13 residues. Trimming removed 8 bases from V and 0 bases from J, with 10 bases in between. CDR3 sequence reads: CASSRDNQETQYF. The CDR3, as DNA: TGTGCCAGCTCCCGGGACAACCAAGAGACCCAGTACTTC.

The chain employs TRBV13 and TRBJ1-5; D unclear. Germline CDR1 PRHDT, CDR2 FYEKMQ (reference sequence). V lost 3 bases, J lost 6 bases, and 6 bases lay in between. The CDR3 covers 12 residues. The CDR3 bases are TGTGCCAGCAGCTTCAGTGGTCAGCCCCAGCATTTT. Protein product: CASSFSGQPQHF. The full variable domain, its missing parts supplied by reference TRBV13 and TRBJ1-5, is AAGVIQSPRHLIKEKRETATLKCYPIPRHDTVYWYQQGPGQDPQFLISFYEKMQSDKGSIPDRFSAQQFSDYHSELNMSSLELGDSALYFCASSFSGQPQHFGDGTRLSIL.

The chain carries TRBV6-5 and TRBJ1-1; D gene ambiguous. Trimming took off 6 bases at V and 3 bases at J, with 8 bases between the two ends. The CDR3 sequence is 12 residues long. CDR1 is MNHEY, CDR2 SVGAGI, per germline. The chain's CDR3 is CASRRGDTEAFF. CDR3 coding DNA: TGTGCCAGCAGGCGGGGAGACACTGAAGCTTTCTTT.

This chain connects TRBV24-1 to TRBJ2-3; D is undetermined. This CDR3 has 16 amino acids. The V gene's germline CDR1 is KGHDR and CDR2 SFDVKD. Trimming shortened V by 3 bases and J by 3 bases, and 15 bases separated the two germline ends. The CDR3 DNA reads as TGTGCCACCAGTGATCCGCGTCTACCTTTAACAGATACGCAGTATTTT. It encodes CATSDPRLPLTDTQYF.

The J gene is TRBJ2-3, the V gene TRBV21-1; the table names TRBD2, a call not compared with the DNA. TRBV21-1 is noted as a pseudogene. This CDR3 spans 16 amino acids. The DNA of the CDR3 is TGTGCCAGCAGCGCATACCCGAGCGGGAGCGTAGATACGCAGTATTTT. Residues: CASSAYPSGSVDTQYF.

The chain employs TRBV24-1 and TRBJ2-3; 7 bases are a match to TRBD1. Losses at the gene ends were 3 bases for V and 4 bases for J; bases not matched to a gene: 12. The germline gives CDR1 KGHDR, CDR2 SFDVKD. This CDR3 has 17 amino acids. For the CDR3, the DNA is TGTGCCACCAGTGATCGAGGGACAGCGAAGGCTCCAGATACGCAGTATTTT. Translation: CATSDRGTAKAPDTQYF.

V is TRBV27 and J is TRBJ2-7; TRBD1 matches 7 bases. V trimming: 6 bases; J trimming: 3 bases; junction bases outside the gene matches: 8. Germline lookup yields CDR1 MNHEY and CDR2 SMNVEV (reference sequence). This CDR3 is built from 14 residues. The CDR3 DNA sequence: TGTGCCAGCAGGGGCTCGGGACAGCACTACGAGCAGTACTTC. This translates into CASRGSGQHYEQYF.

This clone was seen a few times. This chain joins TRBV15 and TRBJ2-3; the D is unclear. Trimming removed 0 bases from V and 0 bases from J, with 7 bases in between. CDR3 length: 15 amino acids. Germline V gene lookup returns CDR1 LNHNV and CDR2 YYDKDF (reference sequence). The CDR3 reads CATSREPQSTDTQYF. The CDR3 DNA is TGTGCCACCAGCAGAGAGCCACAAAGCACAGATACGCAGTATTTT.

The CDR3 is CASSTTSGIYNEQFF. The CDR3 bases are TGTGCCAGTAGTACCACTAGCGGGATCTACAATGAGCAGTTCTTC. This chain joins TRBV19 and TRBJ2-1; 10 bases match TRBD2. The length of the CDR3 is 15 residues. Trimming at V came to 4 bases and at J to 3 bases, leaving 3 bases not matched to a gene. The germline gives CDR1 LNHDA, CDR2 SQIVND (reference sequence).

The sample holds one count of this clone. The V and J genes are TRBV6-4 and TRBJ2-2; possible D gene TRBD1, 6 bases. The CDR3 is 14 amino acids. V shed 4 bases and J shed 4 bases, with 10 bases lying between them. Germline assignment: CDR1 MRHNA and CDR2 SNTAGT. CDR3 sequence: CASSGDTSTGELFF. DNA for the CDR3: TGTGCCAGCAGTGGGGACACCAGCACCGGGGAGCTGTTTTTT.

J is TRBJ2-5 and V is TRBV5-1; 7 bases agree with TRBD2. Germline CDR1 is SGHRS and CDR2 is YFSETQ. The CDR3 has 15 amino acids. The V and J ends lost 0 bases and 3 bases, in that order; junction bases with no gene match: 5. For the CDR3, the DNA is TGCGCCAGCAGCTTGGCCTCGCTAGCGGAAGAGACCCAGTACTTC. Amino acid sequence: CASSLASLAEETQYF.

The J gene is TRBJ1-4, the V gene TRBV6-1; the D gene is possibly TRBD1 (5 bases). V shed 3 bases and J shed 7 bases, with 12 bases lying between them. This CDR3 has 14 amino acids. Germline lookup yields CDR1 MNHNS and CDR2 SASEGT. This CDR3 reads CASSDWGGGEKLFF. The CDR3 DNA follows: TGTGCCAGCAGTGATTGGGGGGGAGGTGAAAAACTGTTTTTT.

V and J are TRBV19 and TRBJ2-1; no firm D call. Germline V lookup: CDR1 LNHDA, CDR2 SQIVND (reference sequence). Trimming removed 0 bases from V and 3 bases from J, with 9 bases in between. This CDR3 is built from 15 residues. CDR3 DNA: TGTGCCAGTAGTATAGATCCTAAAAACTACAATGAGCAGTTCTTC. It encodes CASSIDPKNYNEQFF.

The rearrangement uses TRBV15 and TRBJ1-2; D is unclear. The CDR3 contains 16 residues. Germline CDR1 LNHNV, CDR2 YYDKDF (reference sequence). V lost 0 bases, J lost 1 base, and 12 bases lay in between. Written as DNA, the CDR3 is TGTGCCACCAGCAGAGATGGAGAGTTGCTTAACTATGGCTACACCTTC. Protein sequence: CATSRDGELLNYGYTF.

The chain has TRBV18 and TRBJ1-5, with no clear D. Looked up from germline, CDR1 is KGHSH and CDR2 is LQKENI. V lost 6 bases, J lost 2 bases, and 14 bases lay in between. CDR3 length: 15 residues. CDR3 amino acids: CASSSDTVGNQPQHF. As DNA, the CDR3 is TGTGCCAGCTCTAGCGACACGGTAGGCAATCAGCCCCAGCATTTT.

This chain joins TRBV7-9 and TRBJ2-2; TRBD2 matches at 12 bases. V trimming: 2 bases; J trimming: 4 bases; junction bases outside the gene matches: 5. Germline CDR1 SEHNR, CDR2 FQNEAQ (reference sequence). The CDR3 runs 17 residues. The CDR3 coding sequence is TGTGCCAGCAGCTTACCTCGGACTAGCGGGACCACCGGGGAGCTGTTTTTT. Translated: CASSLPRTSGTTGELFF.

This clone was observed a few times. The chain joins TRBV5-5 to TRBJ1-4; 7 nucleotides align to TRBD1. CDR3 length: 18 amino acids. The germline gives CDR1 SGHKS, CDR2 YYEKEE (reference sequence). V was clipped by 3 bases and J by 0 bases; unmatched bases: 11. The DNA for the CDR3 is TGTGCCAGCAGCTCGGTTGGGACAGATGCACCAACTAATGAAAAACTGTTTTTT. It encodes CASSSVGTDAPTNEKLFF.

V usage is TRBV5-1 and J usage is TRBJ2-1; no clear D gene. CDR3 length equals 14 residues. The germline CDR1 and CDR2 sequences are SGHRS and YFSETQ. Trimming removed 0 bases at V and 0 bases at J, with 4 bases between. Here the CDR3 DNA reads TGCGCCAGCAGCTTGGAGAGCTCCTACAATGAGCAGTTCTTC. This gives the protein CASSLESSYNEQFF.

The chain links TRBV24-1 to TRBJ2-3; maybe TRBD2 (5 bases). V was shortened by 4 bases and J by 3 bases, with 16 bases between the two germline ends. CDR1 KGHDR and CDR2 SFDVKD come from the germline V gene. This CDR3 has 16 residues. The CDR3: CATSDRKGDVTDTQYF. The CDR3 coding sequence is TGTGCCACCAGTGACCGGAAGGGAGACGTGACAGATACGCAGTATTTT.

V gene TRBV28 combines with J gene TRBJ1-1; TRBD1 aligns across 7 bases. After removal of 6 bases from V and 6 bases from J, the junction contained 13 bases not matched to a gene. Per germline, CDR1 MDHEN and CDR2 SYDVKM. The CDR3 runs 15 residues. The CDR3 protein is CASRPRRQGFSEAFF. As DNA, the CDR3 is TGTGCCAGCAGGCCTCGGAGACAGGGTTTTTCTGAAGCTTTCTTT.